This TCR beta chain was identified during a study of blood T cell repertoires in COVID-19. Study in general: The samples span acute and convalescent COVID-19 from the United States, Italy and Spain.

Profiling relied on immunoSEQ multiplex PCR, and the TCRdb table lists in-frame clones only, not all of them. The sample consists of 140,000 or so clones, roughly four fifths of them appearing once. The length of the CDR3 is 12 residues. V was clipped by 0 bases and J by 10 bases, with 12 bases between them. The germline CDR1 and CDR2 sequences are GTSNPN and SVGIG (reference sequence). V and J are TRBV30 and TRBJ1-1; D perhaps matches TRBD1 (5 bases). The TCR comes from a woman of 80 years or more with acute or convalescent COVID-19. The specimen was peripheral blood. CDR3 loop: CAWSVGERRAFF. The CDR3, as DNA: TGTGCCTGGAGTGTAGGGGAACGTCGAGCTTTCTTT.